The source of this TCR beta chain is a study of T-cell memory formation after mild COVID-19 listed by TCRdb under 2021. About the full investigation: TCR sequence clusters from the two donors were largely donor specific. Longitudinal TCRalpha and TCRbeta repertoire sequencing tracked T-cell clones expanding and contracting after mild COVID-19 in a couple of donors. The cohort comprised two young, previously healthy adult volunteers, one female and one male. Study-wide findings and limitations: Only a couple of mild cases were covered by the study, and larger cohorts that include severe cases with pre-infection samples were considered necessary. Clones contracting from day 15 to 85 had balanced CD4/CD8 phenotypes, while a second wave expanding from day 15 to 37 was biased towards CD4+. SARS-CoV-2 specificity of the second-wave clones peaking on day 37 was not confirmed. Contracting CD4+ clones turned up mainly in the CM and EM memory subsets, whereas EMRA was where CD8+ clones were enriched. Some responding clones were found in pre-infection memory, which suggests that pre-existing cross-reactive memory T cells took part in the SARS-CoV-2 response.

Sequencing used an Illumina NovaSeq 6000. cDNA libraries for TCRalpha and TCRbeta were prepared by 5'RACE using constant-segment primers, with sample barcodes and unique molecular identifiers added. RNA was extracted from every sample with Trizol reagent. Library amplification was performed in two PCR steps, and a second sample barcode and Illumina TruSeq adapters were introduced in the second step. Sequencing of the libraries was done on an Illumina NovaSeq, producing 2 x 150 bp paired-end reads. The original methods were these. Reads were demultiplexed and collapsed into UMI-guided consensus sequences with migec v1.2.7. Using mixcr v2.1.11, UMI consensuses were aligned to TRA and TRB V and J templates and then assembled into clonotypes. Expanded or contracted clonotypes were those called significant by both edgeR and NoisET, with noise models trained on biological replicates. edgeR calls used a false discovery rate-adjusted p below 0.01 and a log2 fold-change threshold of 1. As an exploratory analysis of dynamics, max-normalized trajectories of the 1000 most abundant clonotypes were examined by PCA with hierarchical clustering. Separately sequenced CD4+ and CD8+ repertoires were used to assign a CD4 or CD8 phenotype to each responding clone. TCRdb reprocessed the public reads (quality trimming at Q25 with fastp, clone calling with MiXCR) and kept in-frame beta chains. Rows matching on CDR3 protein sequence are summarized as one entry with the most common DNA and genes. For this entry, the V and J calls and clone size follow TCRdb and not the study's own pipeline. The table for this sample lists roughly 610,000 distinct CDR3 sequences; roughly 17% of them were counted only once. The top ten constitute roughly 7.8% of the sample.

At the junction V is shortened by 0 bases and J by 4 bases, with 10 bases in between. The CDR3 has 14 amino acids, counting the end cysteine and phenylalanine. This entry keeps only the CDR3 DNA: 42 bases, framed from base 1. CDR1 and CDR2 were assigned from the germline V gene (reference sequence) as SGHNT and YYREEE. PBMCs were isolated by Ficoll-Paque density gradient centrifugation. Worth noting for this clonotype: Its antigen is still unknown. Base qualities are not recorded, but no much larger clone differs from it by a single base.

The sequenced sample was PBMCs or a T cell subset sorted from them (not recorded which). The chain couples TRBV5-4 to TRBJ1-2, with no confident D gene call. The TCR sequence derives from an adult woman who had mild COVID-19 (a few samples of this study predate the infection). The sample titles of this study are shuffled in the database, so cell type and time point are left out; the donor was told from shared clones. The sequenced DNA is TGTGCCAGCAGCTTGGACCCCAAGTCCTATGGCTACACCTTC. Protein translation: CASSLDPKSYGYTF.